This T cell receptor beta chain was sequenced in a study of a mutant IDH1 vaccine in newly diagnosed glioma. As for the study in general: Of the patients given treatment, approximately 60% were male and approximately 40% were female, and a mean age of roughly 40 years was recorded. Study-wide results and caveats: Vaccine-induced immune responses were detected in roughly 93% of patients.

There are 19 residues in the CDR3. V was cut by 0 bases and J by 2 bases, with 21 bases left in between. Germline V lookup: CDR1 LGHNA, CDR2 YNFKEQ. In the case of this clone: No antigen is known for it.

The data were produced by immunoSEQ multiplex PCR, yet TCRdb's version contains in-frame clones alone and is incomplete. This sample has 30,000 to 40,000 clones, with 80% to 90% found just once. Sample time point: week 23, last vaccination. Vaccine doses each comprised 300 ug of mutant IDH1 20-mer peptide, with topical imiquimod. This rearrangement joins TRBV4-2 to TRBJ2-3; D ambiguous. The TCR sequence derives from a man in his forties with glioma. Sequencing used PBMCs, obtained from a glioma patient whose treatment included an IDH1 peptide vaccine. CDR3 bases: TGTGCCAGCAGCCAAGATGAGGAGTTTAAGGTATACGACACAGATACGCAGTATTTT. Its protein product is CASSQDEEFKVYDTDTQYF.